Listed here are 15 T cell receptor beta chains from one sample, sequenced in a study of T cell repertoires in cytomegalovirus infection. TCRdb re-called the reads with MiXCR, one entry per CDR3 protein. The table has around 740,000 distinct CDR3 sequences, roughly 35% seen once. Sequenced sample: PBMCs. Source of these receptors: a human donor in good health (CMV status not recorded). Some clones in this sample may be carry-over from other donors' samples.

CDR3 nucleotide sequence: TGTGCCAGTACCGCTTCGCCGAGCTCCTATAATTCACCCCTCCACTTT. Amino acids: CASTASPSSYNSPLHF. The rearrangement links TRBV19 to TRBJ1-6, with D unclear. Trimming shortened V by 7 bases and J by 0 bases, and 13 bases separated the two germline ends. Per germline, CDR1 LNHDA and CDR2 SQIVND (reference sequence). This CDR3 spans 16 amino acids.

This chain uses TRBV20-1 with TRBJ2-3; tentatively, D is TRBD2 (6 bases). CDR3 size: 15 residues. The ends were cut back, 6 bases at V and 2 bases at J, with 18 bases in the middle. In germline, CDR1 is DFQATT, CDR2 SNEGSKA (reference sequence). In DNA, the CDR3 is TGCAGTGCCCCCCGGGACTGGCCCTTCACAGATACGCAGTATTTT. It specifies CSAPRDWPFTDTQYF.

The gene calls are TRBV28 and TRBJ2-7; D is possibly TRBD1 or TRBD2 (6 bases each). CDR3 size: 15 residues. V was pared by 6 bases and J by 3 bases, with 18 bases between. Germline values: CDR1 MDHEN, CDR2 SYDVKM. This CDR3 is CASSIGGGRGYEQYF. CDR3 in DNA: TGTGCCAGCAGCATTGGAGGGGGAAGGGGCTACGAGCAGTACTTC.

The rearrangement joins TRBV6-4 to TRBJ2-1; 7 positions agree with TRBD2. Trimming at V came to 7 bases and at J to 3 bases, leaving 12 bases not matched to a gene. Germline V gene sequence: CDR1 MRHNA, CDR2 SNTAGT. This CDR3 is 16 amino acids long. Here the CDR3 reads CASTPDASGVYNEQFF. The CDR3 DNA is TGTGCCAGCACTCCCGATGCGAGCGGGGTCTACAATGAGCAGTTCTTC.

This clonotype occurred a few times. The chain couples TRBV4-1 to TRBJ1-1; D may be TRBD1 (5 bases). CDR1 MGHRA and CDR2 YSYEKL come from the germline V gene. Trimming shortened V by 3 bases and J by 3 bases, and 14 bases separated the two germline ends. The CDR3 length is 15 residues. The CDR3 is CASSHPGGVDTEAFF. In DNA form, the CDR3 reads TGCGCCAGCAGCCACCCGGGGGGAGTGGACACTGAAGCTTTCTTT.

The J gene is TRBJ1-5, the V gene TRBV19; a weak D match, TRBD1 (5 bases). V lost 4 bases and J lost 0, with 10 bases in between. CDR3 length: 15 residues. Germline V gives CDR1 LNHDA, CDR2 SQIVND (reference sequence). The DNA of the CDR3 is TGTGCCAGTAGTACGCCAGGGAATAGCAATCAGCCCCAGCATTTT. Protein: CASSTPGNSNQPQHF.

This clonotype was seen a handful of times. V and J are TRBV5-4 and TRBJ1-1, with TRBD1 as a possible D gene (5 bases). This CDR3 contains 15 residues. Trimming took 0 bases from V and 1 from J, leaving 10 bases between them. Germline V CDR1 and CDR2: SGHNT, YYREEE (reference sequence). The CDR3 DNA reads TGTGCCAGCAGCTTGGGCAGGGATTCGAACACTGAAGCTTTCTTT. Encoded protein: CASSLGRDSNTEAFF.

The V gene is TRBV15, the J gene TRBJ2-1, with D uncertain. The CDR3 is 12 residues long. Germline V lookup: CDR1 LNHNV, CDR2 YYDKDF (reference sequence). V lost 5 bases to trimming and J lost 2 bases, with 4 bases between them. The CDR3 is CATSETYNEQFF. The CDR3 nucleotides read TGTGCCACCAGCGAGACCTACAATGAGCAGTTCTTC.

The CDR3 nucleotides read TGTGCCAGTACCCCAGGGAGGGCCACTGAAGCTTTCTTT. Its protein is CASTPGRATEAFF. The J gene is TRBJ1-1, the V gene TRBV19, with D possibly TRBD1 on 5 matching bases. V shed 7 bases and J shed 4 bases, with 13 bases lying between them. The CDR3 spans 13 residues. Germline V gene data show CDR1 as LNHDA and CDR2 as SQIVND (reference sequence). The full variable domain, with the rest looked up from reference TRBV19 and TRBJ1-1, is DGGITQSPKYLFRKEGQNVTLSCEQNLNHDAMYWYRQDPGQGLRLIYYSQIVNDFQKGDIAEGYSVSREKKESFPLTVTSAQKNPTAFYLCASTPGRATEAFFGQGTRLTVV.

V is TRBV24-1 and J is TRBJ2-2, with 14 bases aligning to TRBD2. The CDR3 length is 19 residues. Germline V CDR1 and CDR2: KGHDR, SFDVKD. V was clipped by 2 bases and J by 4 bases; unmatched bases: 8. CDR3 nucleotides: TGTGCCACCAGTGATTCTCCAGGGACTAGCGGGAGTGTCACCGGGGAGCTGTTTTTT. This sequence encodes CATSDSPGTSGSVTGELFF.

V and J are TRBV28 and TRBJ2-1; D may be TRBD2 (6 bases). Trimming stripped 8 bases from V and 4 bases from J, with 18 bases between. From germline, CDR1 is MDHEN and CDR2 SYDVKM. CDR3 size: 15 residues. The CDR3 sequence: CASHEVSGVYNEQFF. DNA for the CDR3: TGTGCCAGCCACGAAGTATCGGGGGTTTACAATGAGCAGTTCTTC.

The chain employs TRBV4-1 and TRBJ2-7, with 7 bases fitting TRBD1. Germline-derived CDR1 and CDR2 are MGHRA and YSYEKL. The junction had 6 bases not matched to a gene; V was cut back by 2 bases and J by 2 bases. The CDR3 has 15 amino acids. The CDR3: CASSQPGTATYEQYF. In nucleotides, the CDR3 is TGCGCCAGCAGCCAACCGGGGACAGCTACCTACGAGCAGTACTTC.

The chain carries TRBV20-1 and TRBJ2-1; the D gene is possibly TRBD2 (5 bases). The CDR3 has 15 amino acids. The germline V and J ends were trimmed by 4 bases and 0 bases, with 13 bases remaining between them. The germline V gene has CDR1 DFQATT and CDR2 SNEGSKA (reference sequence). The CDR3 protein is CSAIGLASSYNEQFF. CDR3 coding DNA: TGCAGTGCTATAGGACTGGCCAGCTCCTACAATGAGCAGTTCTTC.

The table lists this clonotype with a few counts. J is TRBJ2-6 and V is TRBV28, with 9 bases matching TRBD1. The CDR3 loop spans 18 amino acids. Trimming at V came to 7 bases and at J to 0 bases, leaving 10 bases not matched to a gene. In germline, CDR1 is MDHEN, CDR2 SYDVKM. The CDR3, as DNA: TGTGCCAGCACGTTATCGGGACAGGGCAACTCTGGGGCCAACGTCCTGACTTTC. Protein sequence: CASTLSGQGNSGANVLTF.

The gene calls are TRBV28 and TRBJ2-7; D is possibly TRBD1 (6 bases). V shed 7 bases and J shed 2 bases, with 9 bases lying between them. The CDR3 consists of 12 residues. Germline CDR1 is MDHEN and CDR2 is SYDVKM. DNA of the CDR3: TGTGCCAGCAAGTCAGGGGCCTACGAGCAGTACTTC. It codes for CASKSGAYEQYF.